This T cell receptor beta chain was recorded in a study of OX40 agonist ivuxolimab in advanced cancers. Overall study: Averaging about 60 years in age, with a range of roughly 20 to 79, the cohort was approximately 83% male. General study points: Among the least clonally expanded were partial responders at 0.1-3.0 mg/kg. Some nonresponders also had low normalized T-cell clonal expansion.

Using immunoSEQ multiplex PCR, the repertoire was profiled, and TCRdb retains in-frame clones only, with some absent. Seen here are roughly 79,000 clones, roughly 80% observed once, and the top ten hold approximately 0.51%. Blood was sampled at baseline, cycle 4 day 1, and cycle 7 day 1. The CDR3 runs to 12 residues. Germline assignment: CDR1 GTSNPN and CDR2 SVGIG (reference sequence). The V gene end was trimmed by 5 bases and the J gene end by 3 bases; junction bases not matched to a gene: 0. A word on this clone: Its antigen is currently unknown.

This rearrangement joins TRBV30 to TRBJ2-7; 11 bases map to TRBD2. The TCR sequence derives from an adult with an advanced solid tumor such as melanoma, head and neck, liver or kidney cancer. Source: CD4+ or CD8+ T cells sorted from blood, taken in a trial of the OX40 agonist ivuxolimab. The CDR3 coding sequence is TGTGCCTGGGGGACTAGCGGCTACGAGCAGTACTTC. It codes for CAWGTSGYEQYF.